The rows below give T cell receptor beta chains drawn from one sample of a study of CD8 T cells in Susac syndrome. TCRdb reprocessed the immunoSEQ multiplex PCR reads with MiXCR, giving one entry per CDR3 protein. There are about 140,000 distinct CDR3 sequences in the sample; approximately 95% occur only once, and approximately 0.11% lies in the top ten. Sequencing was done on a sample of CD4+ T cells from PBMCs. These receptors were obtained from a human donor with multiple sclerosis. Each CDR3 is given with its conserved first and last residue. D genes are given only for firm matches. Size values are once, few and many counts, or a class for expanded clones, and some rows have none.

CDR3aa	CDR3nt	d_gene	abundance	v_gene	j_gene
CASGTGTNTYEQYF	TGCGCCAGCGGGACCGGGACCAACACCTACGAGCAGTACTTC	NA	NA	TRBV5-1	TRBJ2-7
CASSQAYMGQGSYEQYF	TGCGCCAGCAGCCAAGCTTATATGGGTCAGGGGTCCTACGAGCAGTACTTC	NA	NA	TRBV4-1	TRBJ2-7
CASSLRTGGDGYTF	TGCGCCAGCAGCTTGAGGACAGGGGGCGATGGCTACACCTTC	TRBD1	NA	TRBV5-1	TRBJ1-2
CASSSTGLGNYGYTF	TGTGCCAGTAGTTCAACTGGACTGGGCAACTATGGCTACACCTTC	NA	NA	TRBV19	TRBJ1-2
CSVEGTGNYEQYF	TGCAGCGTTGAAGGGACAGGGAACTACGAGCAGTACTTC	TRBD1	NA	TRBV29-1	TRBJ2-7
CASSLVGPGAQYF	TGTGCCAGCAGCTTAGTTGGTCCCGGGGCCCAGTACTTC	NA	NA	TRBV7-8	TRBJ2-5
CASSMFLGQETQYF	TGTGCCAGCAGCATGTTTCTAGGGCAAGAGACCCAGTACTTC	NA	NA	TRBV7-6	TRBJ2-5
CASSQTGGGKNIQYF	TGTGCCAGCAGCCAGACGGGGGGAGGCAAAAACATTCAGTACTTC	TRBD2	NA	TRBV5-6	TRBJ2-4
CSVAGAVNQPQHF	TGCAGCGTGGCAGGGGCGGTCAATCAGCCCCAGCATTTT	NA	NA	TRBV29-1	TRBJ1-5
CASSPLDRVDINGYTF	TGTGCCAGCAGTCCTCTTGACAGGGTTGATATAAATGGCTACACCTTC	TRBD1	NA	TRBV27	TRBJ1-2
CASGTANTEAFF	TGTGCCAGCGGGACAGCGAACACTGAAGCTTTCTTT	TRBD1	NA	TRBV2	TRBJ1-1
CASSLGHRDTDTEAFF	TGCGCCAGCAGCTTGGGACACAGGGATACGGACACTGAAGCTTTCTTT	NA	few	TRBV5-1	TRBJ1-1
CAWSNRDRGDGYTF	TGTGCCTGGAGTAACCGGGACAGGGGGGATGGCTACACCTTC	TRBD1	NA	TRBV30	TRBJ1-2
CSGKGGLEAFF	TGCAGTGGTAAAGGAGGCCTTGAAGCTTTCTTT	NA	NA	TRBV20-1	TRBJ1-1
CASSVGGHNQETQYF	TGTGCCAGCAGCGTAGGGGGACACAACCAAGAGACCCAGTACTTC	NA	NA	TRBV9	TRBJ2-5
CASRPASGANVLTF	TGTGCCAGCAGGCCGGCCTCTGGGGCCAACGTCCTGACTTTC	NA	NA	TRBV7-3	TRBJ2-6
CASSQGSGHQPQHF	TGCGCCAGCAGCCAGGGATCGGGGCATCAGCCCCAGCATTTT	NA	NA	TRBV4-3	TRBJ1-5
CASMATHEQYF	TGTGCCAGCATGGCTACCCACGAGCAGTACTTC	NA	NA	TRBV28	TRBJ2-7
CSARGGRDYGYTF	TGCAGTGCTAGGGGTGGCAGGGACTATGGCTACACCTTC	NA	NA	TRBV20-1	TRBJ1-2
CASSPVNEQFF	TGTGCCAGCTCACCGGTCAATGAGCAGTTCTTC	NA	NA	TRBV18	TRBJ2-1
CASSQDGLKETQYF	TGCGCCAGCAGCCAAGACGGTTTAAAAGAGACCCAGTACTTC	NA	once	TRBV4-1	TRBJ2-5
CASSLDFTDTQYF	TGCGCCAGCAGCTTGGATTTTACAGATACGCAGTATTTT	NA	NA	TRBV5-1	TRBJ2-3
CASSSPGRGEYEQYF	TGCGCCAGCAGCTCTCCTGGGAGGGGGGAGTACGAGCAGTACTTC	NA	NA	TRBV5-1	TRBJ2-7
CASSQGSNSYSNQPQHF	TGCGCCAGCAGCCAAGGGTCAAATAGTTATAGCAATCAGCCCCAGCATTTT	NA	NA	TRBV4-1	TRBJ1-5
CASSLVGTATSGGLLAKNIQYF	TGTGCCAGCAGCTTAGTGGGGACTGCGACTAGCGGGGGGCTACTAGCCAAAAACATTCAGTACTTC	TRBD2	NA	TRBV7-8	TRBJ2-4
CASKHDRAGGTGELFF	TGCGCCAGCAAACACGACAGGGCTGGGGGAACCGGGGAGCTGTTTTTT	TRBD1	NA	TRBV23-1	TRBJ2-2
CASSLGPADSNQPQHF	TGTGCCAGCAGCTTAGGCCCCGCGGATAGCAATCAGCCCCAGCATTTT	NA	once	TRBV7-6	TRBJ1-5
CASSLTGPPDTQYF	TGTGCCAGCAGCTTGACAGGGCCCCCAGATACGCAGTATTTT	NA	NA	TRBV5-4	TRBJ2-3
CASSPGLRSVQYF	TGCGCCAGCAGCCCCGGACTGAGGTCGGTGCAGTACTTC	NA	few	TRBV4-1	TRBJ2-7
CASSDRGYTGELFF	TGCGCCAGCAGCGACAGGGGGTACACCGGGGAGCTGTTTTTT	TRBD1	NA	TRBV4-3	TRBJ2-2
CASSPWTKNYGYTF	TGTGCCAGCAGCCCCTGGACGAAGAACTATGGCTACACCTTC	NA	NA	TRBV7-9	TRBJ1-2
CASTQGRDEQFF	TGTGCCAGCACACAGGGTAGGGATGAGCAGTTCTTC	NA	NA	TRBV2	TRBJ2-1
CASSLKGNVLTF	TGTGCCAGCAGCTTGAAGGGCAACGTCCTGACTTTC	NA	NA	TRBV3-1	TRBJ2-6
CASSLEGGRETQYF	TGTGCCAGCAGCTTGGAGGGGGGACGCGAGACCCAGTACTTC	NA	NA	TRBV5-5	TRBJ2-5
CASSQAPSGRREQYF	TGTGCCAGCAGCCAAGCCCCTAGCGGGAGACGCGAGCAGTACTTC	TRBD2	NA	TRBV3-1	TRBJ2-7
CSARIARQGTVNQPQHF	TGCAGTGCTAGAATCGCCCGTCAGGGTACCGTCAATCAGCCCCAGCATTTT	NA	NA	TRBV20-1	TRBJ1-5